The 13 T cell receptor beta chains presented below share a single source sample, sequenced in a study of T cell responses to AZD1222 COVID-19 vaccine. TCRdb keeps only in-frame clones here, not all; method: immunoSEQ multiplex PCR. The data show about 130,000 clones, with 92% seen just once and roughly 3.4% held by the top ten. The sample in question was peripheral blood, obtained 28 days after the second AZD1222 dose. The receptors here all came from an adult who received the AZD1222 COVID-19 vaccine.

The chain couples TRBV7-9 to TRBJ1-1; D is undetermined. Germline CDR1 and CDR2: SEHNR and FQNEAQ (reference sequence). Trimming took off 5 bases at V and 7 bases at J, with 11 bases between the two ends. The CDR3 has 12 residues. CDR3 protein: CASSPREGEAFF. The CDR3 bases are TGTGCCAGCAGCCCCCGCGAGGGTGAAGCTTTCTTT.

This chain uses TRBV7-2 with TRBJ2-7, with 12 bases that match TRBD2. This CDR3 comprises 15 residues. Trimming cost V 5 bases and J 3 bases; bases outside gene matches: 5. Germline V CDR1 and CDR2: SGHTA, FQGNSA. CDR3: CASSQRLAGDYEQYF. CDR3 coding DNA: TGTGCCAGCAGCCAAAGACTAGCGGGAGACTACGAGCAGTACTTC.

This chain connects TRBV5-5 to TRBJ1-4; no firm D call. The CDR3 is 14 amino acids. The V and J ends lost 4 bases and 0 bases respectively, with 7 bases between them. The germline V gene encodes CDR1 SGHKS and CDR2 YYEKEE (reference sequence). DNA for the CDR3: TGTGCCAGCAGCCTCCTCTCAACTAATGAAAAACTGTTTTTT. Translated: CASSLLSTNEKLFF.

The chain is built from TRBV12-3 or TRBV12-4 and TRBJ1-4; D may be TRBD1 (5 bases). This CDR3 region has 13 residues. The V end was cut by 5 bases, the J end by 10 bases, with 14 bases between. CDR3: CASSGTLTAKLFF. In DNA, the CDR3 is TGTGCCAGCAGTGGGACCCTGACAGCAAAACTGTTTTTT.

The chain is built from TRBV18 and TRBJ1-2; D remains unclear. Trimming left V 3 bases short and J 2 bases short, with 19 bases between. The CDR3 totals 17 residues. The V gene's germline CDR1 is KGHSH and CDR2 LQKENI. Written as DNA, the CDR3 is TGTGCCAGCTCACCGTTGTTTGGAAGGGTTGGAAACTATGGCTACACCTTC. Translated: CASSPLFGRVGNYGYTF.

This clone was seen once. The V gene is TRBV6-5, the J gene TRBJ2-5; D gene unclear. Germline assignment: CDR1 MNHEY and CDR2 SVGAGI. Trimming removed 0 bases at V and 0 bases at J, with 8 bases between. This CDR3 has 15 residues. The CDR3 loop reads CASSYSTPYQETQYF. DNA for the CDR3: TGTGCCAGCAGTTACTCTACTCCGTACCAAGAGACCCAGTACTTC.

V and J are TRBV20-1 and TRBJ2-7; 8 nucleotides align to TRBD2. Germline lookup yields CDR1 DFQATT and CDR2 SNEGSKA (reference sequence). The CDR3 has 11 residues. Germline trimming cut 6 bases from V and 6 bases from J; bases unmatched to any gene: 4. The CDR3 region has the DNA TGCAGTGCCCCGGGGGGGCCCGAGCAGTACTTC. As protein: CSAPGGPEQYF.

The chain employs TRBV27 and TRBJ2-1; 7 bases match TRBD2. The V segment lost 5 bases and the J segment 1 base; nucleotides outside the gene matches: 5. Germline V gene data show CDR1 as MNHEY and CDR2 as SMNVEV (reference sequence). The CDR3 loop spans 15 amino acids. The DNA of the CDR3 is TGTGCCAGCAGTGGACTAGAAGGGTCCTACAATGAGCAGTTCTTC. It encodes CASSGLEGSYNEQFF.

This chain joins TRBV28 and TRBJ2-1; weak D call: TRBD2 (6 bases). V was trimmed by 1 base and J by 0 bases, leaving 7 bases between them. This CDR3 has 15 amino acids. The germline V gene encodes CDR1 MDHEN and CDR2 SYDVKM. This chain's CDR3 is CASSLFSGSYNEQFF. CDR3 nucleotides: TGTGCCAGCAGTTTATTTAGCGGCTCCTACAATGAGCAGTTCTTC. The complete variable domain, with remaining parts taken from reference TRBV28 and TRBJ2-1, reads DVKVTQSSRYLVKRTGEKVFLECVQDMDHENMFWYRQDPGLGLRLIYFSYDVKMKEKGDIPEGYSVSREKKERFSLILESASTNQTSMYLCASSLFSGSYNEQFFGPGTRLTVL.

The chain links TRBV29-1 to TRBJ2-1, with a tentative D call TRBD2 (6 bases). The ends were cut back, 6 bases at V and 1 base at J, with 10 bases in the middle. The CDR3 loop spans 13 amino acids. CDR1 and CDR2 (germline): SQVTM, ANQGSEA. The CDR3 region has the DNA TGCAGCGTCCGGGGGTTTTCCTACAATGAGCAGTTCTTC. This codes for CSVRGFSYNEQFF.

The rearrangement uses TRBV28 and TRBJ2-2; no firm D call. Germline V lookup: CDR1 MDHEN, CDR2 SYDVKM. This CDR3 comprises 13 residues. V was pared by 3 bases and J by 7 bases, with 9 bases between. The CDR3 DNA reads TGTGCCAGCAGTTTCCCCTCGGGCGGGGAGCTGTTTTTT. Residues: CASSFPSGGELFF.

The chain links TRBV5-1 to TRBJ2-1; 12 bases line up with TRBD2. This CDR3 has 18 amino acids. With 4 bases clipped from V and 6 bases from J, the junction kept 14 bases outside the gene matches. From germline, CDR1 is SGHRS and CDR2 YFSETQ. This CDR3 is CASSHSGLAGHTGNEQFF. As DNA, the CDR3 is TGCGCCAGCAGCCACTCGGGACTAGCGGGCCATACGGGCAATGAGCAGTTCTTC.

Comment on this clone: An end of the junction differs from the germline gene, which may be a read error. The chain carries TRBV2 and TRBJ1-1; D ambiguous. CDR1 is SNHLY, CDR2 FYNNEI, per germline. The CDR3 covers 11 residues. CDR3 bases: TGTGCCAGCAGGGAAGAAACTGAAGCTTTCTTT. Translation: CASREETEAFF.